Described below is a single T cell receptor beta chain sequence and its context. Antigen unknown. This CDR3 is built from 18 residues. CDR1 MGHRA and CDR2 YSYEKL come from the germline V gene. The V gene lost 0 bases and the J gene lost 0 bases, with 16 bases spanning the gap. The sample belongs to a study of cytomegalovirus exposure and HLA in healthy donors. Whole-study context: From donors who were HLA-typed, an early data release held approximately 84 million unique TCRs. Points from the study as a whole: Investigators reported 150 to 200 TCR beta chains as tied to cytomegalovirus.

Primers included in the PCR were 60 Vbeta and 13 Jbeta primers. Assay used: immunoSEQ multiplex PCR; TCRdb lists only in-frame clones, some missing. This sample has around 150,000 clones; approximately 85% occur once, and the top ten carry around 0.51%. Input material: PBMCs. The J gene is TRBJ2-3, the V gene TRBV4-1; possibly TRBD2 for D (6 bases). The origin of this receptor is a woman between 40 and 50 years old in good health and CMV-seronegative. As DNA, the CDR3 is TGCGCCAGCAGCCAAGATATAAATCCAGGGACTAGCACAGATACGCAGTATTTT. This sequence encodes CASSQDINPGTSTDTQYF.